The rows below give T cell receptor beta chains drawn from one sample of a study of T-cell memory formation after mild COVID-19. TCRdb called the 5' RACE reads again in MiXCR, with one record for every CDR3 protein. Of around 200,000 distinct CDR3 sequences listed, under 12% are singletons. The sequenced sample was PBMCs or a T cell subset sorted from them (not recorded which). The receptors stem from a man younger than 35 who had mild COVID-19 (a few samples of this study predate the infection). Cell type and time point are not known. CDR3s include the opening cysteine and the closing phenylalanine or tryptophan. Each record gives: J gene, V gene, CDR3 protein.

>TRBJ2-5|TRBV7-9
CASSLRWTSDQETQYF
>TRBJ2-2|TRBV12-3/TRBV12-4
CASSLGAGRNTGELFF
>TRBJ2-7|TRBV7-2
CASSLGSGGLYEQYF
>TRBJ2-5|TRBV4-1
CASSPRARETQYF
>TRBJ1-2|TRBV6-6
CASSRGGAENYGYTF
>TRBJ1-1|TRBV21-1
CASSTAGSTEAFF
>TRBJ2-6|TRBV7-6
CASSPGYRTSGANVLTF
>TRBJ2-3|TRBV5-1
CASRISGGDLTDTQYF
>TRBJ2-3|TRBV5-6
CASSSEGLAGPFSTDTQYF
>TRBJ1-5|TRBV27
CASSLGRGRQPQHF
>TRBJ1-5|TRBV4-3
CASSQDGGQGFQPQHF
>TRBJ1-3|TRBV4-3
CASSQMPSSGNTIYF
>TRBJ1-5|TRBV20-1
CSADRGWDQPQHF
>TRBJ2-5|TRBV5-1
CASSFSGLQETQYF
>TRBJ1-4|TRBV12-3/TRBV12-4
CASSFRDTNEKLFF
>TRBJ1-5|TRBV4-1
CASSQPLMAYPHQPQHF
>TRBJ2-3|TRBV29-1
CSVTLGRVPDTQYF
>TRBJ2-7|TRBV21-1
CASPDSRYTYEQYF
>TRBJ2-7|TRBV30
CAWSTRGYEQYF
>TRBJ1-5|TRBV12-3/TRBV12-4
CASSAQGNQPQHF
>TRBJ2-1|TRBV4-1
CASSPSLRGGDEQFF
>TRBJ1-2|TRBV12-3/TRBV12-4
CASSYGEAYGYTF
>TRBJ1-1|TRBV7-9
CASSRDRGRYTEAFF
>TRBJ2-3|TRBV4-3
CASSQTRASTDTQYF
>TRBJ2-5|TRBV7-9
CASSDLLGTQYF
>TRBJ2-7|TRBV5-1
CASRTGTGPGEQYF
>TRBJ2-2|TRBV12-3/TRBV12-4
CASSLDRIELTGELFF
>TRBJ2-2|TRBV11-3
CASSLSGGAVGELFF
>TRBJ2-5|TRBV29-1
CSVEVAGGRKAQYF
>TRBJ2-3|TRBV5-1
CASSSTGLSADTQYF
>TRBJ1-2|TRBV7-2
CASSEGQLYGYTF
>TRBJ1-1|TRBV28
CASSLRGSRTEAFF
>TRBJ1-1|TRBV9
CASSVEGGIYTEAFF
>TRBJ1-2|TRBV3-1
CASSRREVDYGYTF
>TRBJ1-1|TRBV5-1
CASSLDGGLTEAFF
>TRBJ2-7|TRBV15
CASEGGHEQYF
>TRBJ2-3|TRBV7-9
CASSSAIAGGSDTQYF
>TRBJ1-5|TRBV19
CASSLGRLSNQPQHF
>TRBJ1-5|TRBV4-1
CASSQVRAQPQHF
>TRBJ1-5|TRBV7-9
CASSLDRGQPQHF
>TRBJ1-3|TRBV5-1
CASSVDSSGNTIYF
>TRBJ2-3|TRBV4-3
CASSQDTAGTTQYF
>TRBJ2-5|TRBV20-1
CSARGDRHQETQYF
>TRBJ2-1|TRBV20-1
CSARRVNTYNEQFF
>TRBJ2-5|TRBV3-1
CASSQDLAGRQETQYF
>TRBJ2-7|TRBV9
CASSVDSQYSYEQYF
>TRBJ1-2|TRBV7-9
CASSLSGFNGYTF
>TRBJ1-1|TRBV5-1
CASSGTGAYTEAFF
>TRBJ2-5|TRBV24-1
CATSDWGSGTGKETQYF
>TRBJ2-5|TRBV7-2
CASRFSGQETQYF
>TRBJ2-3|TRBV5-1
CASSLGASVDTQYF
>TRBJ1-1|TRBV20-1
CSARSPGVANTEAFF
>TRBJ1-4|TRBV5-4
CASTGGRGEKLFF